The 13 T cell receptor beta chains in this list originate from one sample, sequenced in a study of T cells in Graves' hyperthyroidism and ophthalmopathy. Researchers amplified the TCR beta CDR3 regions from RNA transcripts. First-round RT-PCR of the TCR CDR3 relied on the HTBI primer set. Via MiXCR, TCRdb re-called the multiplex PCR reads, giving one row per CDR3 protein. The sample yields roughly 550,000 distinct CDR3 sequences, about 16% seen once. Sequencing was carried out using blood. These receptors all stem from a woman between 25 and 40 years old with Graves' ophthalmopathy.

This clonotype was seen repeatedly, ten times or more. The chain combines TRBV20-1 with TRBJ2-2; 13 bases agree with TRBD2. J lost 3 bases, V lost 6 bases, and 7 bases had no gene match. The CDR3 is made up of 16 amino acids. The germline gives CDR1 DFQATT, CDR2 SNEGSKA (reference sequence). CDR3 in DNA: TGCAGTGCCAGGGGAGGACTAGCGGGAGACACCGGGGAGCTGTTTTTT. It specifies CSARGGLAGDTGELFF.

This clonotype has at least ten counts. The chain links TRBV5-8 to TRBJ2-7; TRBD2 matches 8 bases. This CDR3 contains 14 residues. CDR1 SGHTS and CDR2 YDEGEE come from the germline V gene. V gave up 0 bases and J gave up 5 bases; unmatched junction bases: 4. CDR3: CASSLELAVHEQYF. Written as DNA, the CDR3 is TGTGCCAGCAGCTTGGAACTAGCGGTCCACGAGCAGTACTTC.

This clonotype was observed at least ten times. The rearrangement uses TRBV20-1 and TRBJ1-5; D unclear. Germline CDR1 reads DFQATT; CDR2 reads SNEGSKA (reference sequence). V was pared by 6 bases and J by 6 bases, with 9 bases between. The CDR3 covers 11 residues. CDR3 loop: CSAPLGQPQHF. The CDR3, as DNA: TGCAGTGCCCCGTTGGGTCAGCCCCAGCATTTT.

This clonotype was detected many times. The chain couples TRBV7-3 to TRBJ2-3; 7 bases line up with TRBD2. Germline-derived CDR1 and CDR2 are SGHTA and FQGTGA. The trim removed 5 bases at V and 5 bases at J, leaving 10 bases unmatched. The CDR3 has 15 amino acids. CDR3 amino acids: CASSPGSRGGDTQYF. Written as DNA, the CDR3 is TGTGCCAGCAGCCCGGGCTCTCGCGGGGGAGATACGCAGTATTTT.

The DNA for the CDR3 is TGTGCCAGCAGCTTAGGCGCTTCTTCCGCTAACTATGGCTACACCTTC. Translated, it gives CASSLGASSANYGYTF. J is TRBJ1-2 and V is TRBV7-9; D is undetermined. The CDR3 loop spans 16 amino acids. V was clipped by 1 base and J by 0 bases, with 12 bases between them. In germline, CDR1 is SEHNR, CDR2 FQNEAQ (reference sequence).

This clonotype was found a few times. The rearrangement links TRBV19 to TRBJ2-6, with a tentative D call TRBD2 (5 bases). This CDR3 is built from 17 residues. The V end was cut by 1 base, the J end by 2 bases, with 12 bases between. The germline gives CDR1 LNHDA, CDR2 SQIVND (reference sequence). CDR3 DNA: TGTGCCAGTAGTATAGTCCGTTTGAGGGCTGGGGCCAACGTCCTGACTTTC. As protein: CASSIVRLRAGANVLTF.

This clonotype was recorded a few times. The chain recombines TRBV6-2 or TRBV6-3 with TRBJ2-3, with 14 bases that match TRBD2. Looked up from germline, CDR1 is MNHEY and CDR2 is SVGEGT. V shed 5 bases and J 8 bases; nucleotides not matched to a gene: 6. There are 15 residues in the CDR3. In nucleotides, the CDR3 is TGTGCCAGCAGTCGACTAGCGGGAGGGCCGGGTACGCAGTATTTT. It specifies CASSRLAGGPGTQYF.

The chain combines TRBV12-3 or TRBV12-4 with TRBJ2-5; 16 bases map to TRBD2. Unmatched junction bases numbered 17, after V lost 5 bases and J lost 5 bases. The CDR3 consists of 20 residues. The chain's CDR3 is CASSKGTSGREGEVHETQYF. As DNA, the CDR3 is TGTGCCAGCAGTAAGGGGACTAGCGGGAGGGAGGGGGAGGTCCACGAGACCCAGTACTTC.

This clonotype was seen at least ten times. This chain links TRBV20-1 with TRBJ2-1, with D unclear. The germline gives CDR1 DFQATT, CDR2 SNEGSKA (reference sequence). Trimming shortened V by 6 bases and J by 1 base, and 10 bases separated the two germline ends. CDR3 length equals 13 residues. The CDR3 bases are TGCAGTGCCCGCCGGGCATCCTACAATGAGCAGTTCTTC. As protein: CSARRASYNEQFF.

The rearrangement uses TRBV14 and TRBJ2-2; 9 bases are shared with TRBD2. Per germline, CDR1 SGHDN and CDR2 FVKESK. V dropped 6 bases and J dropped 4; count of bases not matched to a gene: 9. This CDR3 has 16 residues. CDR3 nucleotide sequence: TGTGCCAGCAGACGGAGTAGCGGGAGAGGCACCGGGGAGCTGTTTTTT. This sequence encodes CASRRSSGRGTGELFF.

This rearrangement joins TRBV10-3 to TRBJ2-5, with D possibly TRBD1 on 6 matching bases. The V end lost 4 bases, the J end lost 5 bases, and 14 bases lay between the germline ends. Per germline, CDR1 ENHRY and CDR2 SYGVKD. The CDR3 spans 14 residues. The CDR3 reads CAISGTVRGETQYF. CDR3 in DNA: TGTGCCATCAGTGGGACAGTTCGAGGGGAGACCCAGTACTTC.

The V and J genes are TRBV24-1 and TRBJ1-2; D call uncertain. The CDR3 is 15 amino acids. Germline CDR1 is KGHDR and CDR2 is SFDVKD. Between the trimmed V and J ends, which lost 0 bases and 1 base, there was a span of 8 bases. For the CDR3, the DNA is TGTGCCACCAGTGATTTGGTCAGAGATAACTATGGCTACACCTTC. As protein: CATSDLVRDNYGYTF.

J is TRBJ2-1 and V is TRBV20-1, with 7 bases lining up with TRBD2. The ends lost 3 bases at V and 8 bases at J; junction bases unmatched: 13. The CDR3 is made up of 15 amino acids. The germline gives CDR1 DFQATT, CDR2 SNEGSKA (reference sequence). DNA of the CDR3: TGCAGTGCTAGCTCTTTCGGGGGGATGACAGATGAGCAGTTCTTC. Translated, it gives CSASSFGGMTDEQFF.